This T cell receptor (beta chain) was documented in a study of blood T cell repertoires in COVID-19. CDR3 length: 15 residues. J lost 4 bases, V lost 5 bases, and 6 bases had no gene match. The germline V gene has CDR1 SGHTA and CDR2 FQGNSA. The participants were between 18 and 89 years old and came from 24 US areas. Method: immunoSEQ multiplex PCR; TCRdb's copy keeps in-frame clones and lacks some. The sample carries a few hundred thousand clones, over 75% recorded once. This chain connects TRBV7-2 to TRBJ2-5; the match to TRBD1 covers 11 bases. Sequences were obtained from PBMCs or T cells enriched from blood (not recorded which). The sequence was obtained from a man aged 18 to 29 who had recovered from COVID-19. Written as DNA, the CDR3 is TGTGCCAGCAGCCGGGCCGGGACAGGGGGAGAGACCCAGTACTTC. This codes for CASSRAGTGGETQYF.